One and the same sample provided the 19 T cell receptor beta chains below, sequenced in a study of post-analysis software for immune sequencing data. General study points: Controls showed lower frequencies than patients for a handful of TRBV segments, and TRBV5-6, TRBV5-1 and TRBV20-1 were among these.

No antigen has been identified for these receptors. The authors incorporated unique molecular identifiers into the TCR beta cDNA libraries. TCRdb re-analysed the PCR reads in MiXCR, keeping a single row per CDR3 protein. Seen here are more than 350,000 distinct CDR3 sequences, approximately 42% observed once, and the top ten hold under 9%. Sequenced: blood. These receptors came from a girl aged 2-15 years with multiple sclerosis.

The chain links TRBV27 to TRBJ2-1; D unclear. With 4 bases removed from V and 0 bases from J, the gap between germline ends came to 10 bases. There are 15 residues in the CDR3. The germline V gene has CDR1 MNHEY and CDR2 SMNVEV (reference sequence). CDR3: CASSYPESSYNEQFF. The CDR3 DNA follows: TGTGCCAGCAGTTATCCAGAAAGCTCCTACAATGAGCAGTTCTTC.

J is TRBJ2-5 and V is TRBV5-8; D is ambiguous. Trimming left V 1 base short and J 4 bases short, with 8 bases between. CDR1 and CDR2 (germline): SGHTS, YDEGEE. The CDR3 is 13 residues long. The CDR3 region is CASSLNTPETQYF. CDR3 in DNA: TGTGCCAGCAGCTTGAACACCCCAGAGACCCAGTACTTC.

This clonotype has only a few counts. Compared with germline, one end of the junction differs, possibly owing to a read error. This sequence joins TRBV7-9 and TRBJ1-5; D not certain. The germline V gene has CDR1 SEHNR and CDR2 FQNEAQ (reference sequence). This CDR3 spans 12 amino acids. CDR3 in amino acids: CASSSGEQPRHF. The CDR3 region has the DNA TGTGCCAGCAGCTCTGGTGAGCAGCCCCGGCATTTT. Full variable domain (rest looked up from reference TRBV7-9 and TRBJ1-5): DTGVSQNPRHKITKRGQNVTFRCDPISEHNRLYWYRQTLGQGPEFLTYFQNEAQLEKSRLLSDRFSAERPKGSFSTLEIQRTEQGDSAMYLCASSSGEQPRHFGDGTRLSIL.

The gene calls are TRBV29-1 and TRBJ2-1; D is perhaps TRBD1 or TRBD2 (5 bases each). Trimming removed 5 bases from V and 8 bases from J, with 16 bases in between. The germline CDR1 and CDR2 sequences are SQVTM and ANQGSEA. The CDR3 is 13 amino acids. The CDR3 region is CSVFPRGRDEQFF. The CDR3 DNA follows: TGCAGCGTTTTTCCTCGGGGACGAGATGAGCAGTTCTTC.

This clonotype was counted a few times. CDR3 protein: CASSLGIEQFF. CDR3 nucleotide sequence: TGTGCCAGCTCTCTTGGAATTGAGCAGTTCTTC. This chain uses TRBV12-3 or TRBV12-4 with TRBJ2-1; no clear D gene. The CDR3 has 11 amino acids. V was cut by 8 bases and J by 9 bases, with 11 bases left in between.

The chain employs TRBV7-2 and TRBJ2-1; 11 nucleotides match TRBD2. V was pared by 3 bases and J by 9 bases, with 7 bases of the junction left unmatched. Germline CDR1 is SGHTA and CDR2 is FQGNSA. This CDR3 spans 15 amino acids. The chain's CDR3 is CASSFASGRIGEQFF. The DNA of the CDR3 is TGTGCCAGCAGCTTTGCTAGCGGGAGGATTGGTGAGCAGTTCTTC.

The chain employs TRBV5-1 and TRBJ2-7; 7 nucleotides line up with TRBD2. V was clipped by 5 bases and J by 2 bases; unmatched bases: 4. The germline V gene has CDR1 SGHRS and CDR2 YFSETQ. The CDR3 sequence is 13 residues long. CDR3 residues: CASSGGDPYEQYF. The CDR3 DNA follows: TGCGCCAGCAGTGGGGGGGATCCCTACGAGCAGTACTTC.

The chain employs TRBV9 and TRBJ2-7; D is perhaps TRBD1 or TRBD2 (5 bases each). V lost 1 base and J 0 bases, leaving 11 bases between the germline ends. The CDR3 runs 15 residues. Germline CDR1 reads SGDLS; CDR2 reads YYNGEE. DNA of the CDR3: TGTGCCAGCAGCGTATTCAGGGACCCCTCCTACGAGCAGTACTTC. Translated: CASSVFRDPSYEQYF.

The V call is TRBV12-3 or TRBV12-4, the J call TRBJ2-1, with 11 positions matching TRBD2. The CDR3 sequence is 16 residues long. The J segment lost 0 bases and the V segment lost 5 bases, leaving 3 bases of the junction unmatched. The CDR3 region is CASSTSGGSSYNEQFF. DNA of the CDR3: TGTGCCAGCAGTACTAGCGGGGGTAGCTCCTACAATGAGCAGTTCTTC.

The CDR3 coding sequence is TGTGCCAGTAGTCTACTCTGGATATCTCCCGGGACAGGGACGGGCTACACCTTC. This codes for CASSLLWISPGTGTGYTF. The genes are TRBV19 and TRBJ1-2, with 9 bases aligning to TRBD1. Germline V gene data show CDR1 as LNHDA and CDR2 as SQIVND (reference sequence). V gave up 5 bases and J gave up 8 bases; unmatched junction bases: 21. This CDR3 has 18 amino acids.

V is TRBV20-1 and J is TRBJ1-4; D remains unclear. Trimming left V 1 base short and J 1 base short, with 22 bases between. The CDR3 runs 19 residues. The germline V gene encodes CDR1 DFQATT and CDR2 SNEGSKA (reference sequence). CDR3 region: CSARAYGTEAARTNEKLFF. The CDR3 DNA follows: TGCAGTGCTAGAGCGTACGGAACGGAGGCTGCCCGAACTAATGAAAAACTGTTTTTT.

The J gene is TRBJ2-5, the V gene TRBV2, with D hard to call. Germline lookup yields CDR1 SNHLY and CDR2 FYNNEI. This CDR3 has 13 amino acids. V was trimmed by 7 bases and J by 2 bases, leaving 11 bases between them. The CDR3 sequence is CASNFLGQETQYF. The CDR3 DNA sequence: TGTGCCAGCAATTTTTTAGGACAAGAGACCCAGTACTTC.

A few counts support this clonotype. The chain recombines TRBV6-2 or TRBV6-3 with TRBJ2-1, with TRBD1 as a possible D gene (5 bases). V was cut by 2 bases and J by 6 bases, with 8 bases left in between. The CDR3 totals 13 residues. Per the germline V gene, CDR1 is MNHEY and CDR2 is SVGEGT. The CDR3 DNA is TGTGCCAGCAGTTACCAGGGCACCAATGAGCAGTTCTTC. It encodes CASSYQGTNEQFF.

This rearrangement joins TRBV7-8 to TRBJ2-1, with 11 bases aligning to TRBD2. This CDR3 region has 17 residues. V trimming: 5 bases; J trimming: 4 bases; junction bases outside the gene matches: 10. Germline loops: CDR1 SGHVS, CDR2 FQNEAQ. Here the CDR3 reads CASSLYSGREPYNEQFF. The CDR3 region has the DNA TGTGCCAGCAGCCTATATAGCGGGAGGGAACCATACAATGAGCAGTTCTTC.

This chain connects TRBV12-3 or TRBV12-4 to TRBJ2-4, with a possible D match to TRBD1 (5 bases). Between the trimmed V and J ends, which lost 6 bases and 6 bases, there was a span of 15 bases. CDR3 length equals 14 residues. The CDR3 nucleotides are TGTGCCAGCAGGCCAGGGTCGGAAGTAAACATTCAGTACTTC. Encoded protein: CASRPGSEVNIQYF.

This clonotype has a handful of counts. This chain joins TRBV4-2 and TRBJ2-1; a possible D gene is TRBD2 (6 bases). CDR3 length: 17 amino acids. V was trimmed by 0 bases and J by 8 bases, leaving 20 bases between them. Germline lookup yields CDR1 LGHNA and CDR2 YNFKEQ. The CDR3, as DNA: TGTGCCAGCAGCCAAGAAGGCAGCGGGCCAAGGGGCCATGAGCAGTTCTTC. Translation: CASSQEGSGPRGHEQFF.

This clonotype was counted between two and nine times. This chain connects TRBV10-3 to TRBJ1-2; TRBD1 might be the D (6 bases). V was clipped by 3 bases and J by 4 bases, with 12 bases between them. The germline V gene has CDR1 ENHRY and CDR2 SYGVKD. The CDR3 contains 14 residues. Here the CDR3 reads CAISDQQGSYGYTF. The CDR3 DNA follows: TGTGCCATCAGTGATCAACAGGGCTCCTATGGCTACACCTTC.

V gene TRBV20-1 combines with J gene TRBJ2-2; D is perhaps TRBD2 (5 bases). CDR3 length equals 13 residues. V lost 3 bases, J lost 5 bases, and 10 bases lay in between. Germline V gene lookup returns CDR1 DFQATT and CDR2 SNEGSKA (reference sequence). CDR3 nucleotide sequence: TGCAGTGCTAGCCCCAGGAGGACCGGGGAGCTGTTTTTT. Translating it yields CSASPRRTGELFF.

The chain links TRBV12-5 to TRBJ2-1; TRBD1 agrees at 10 bases. Germline loops: CDR1 LGHNT, CDR2 FRNRAP. V was pared by 5 bases and J by 2 bases, with 3 bases of the junction left unmatched. The CDR3 contains 15 residues. CDR3: CASGNGQGAYNEQFF. Written as DNA, the CDR3 is TGTGCTAGTGGTAACGGACAGGGGGCCTACAATGAGCAGTTCTTC.